Shown below are 13 T cell receptor beta chains from a single sample sequenced in a study of blood T cell repertoires in COVID-19. Method: immunoSEQ multiplex PCR; TCRdb's copy keeps in-frame clones and lacks some. The table includes hundreds of thousands of clones, about nine tenths detected once. Sample: peripheral blood. The source of these receptors is a man aged 45 to 65 with COVID-19, enrolled during active disease.

This chain uses TRBV7-2 with TRBJ2-7; 10 positions agree with TRBD2. The germline gives CDR1 SGHTA, CDR2 FQGNSA. With V trimmed by 1 base and J by 0 bases, 6 bases remained unmatched. The CDR3 has 17 residues. The CDR3 coding sequence is TGTGCCAGCAGCTTAGGACTAGCGGGCCAAGCCTCCTACGAGCAGTACTTC. The encoded protein is CASSLGLAGQASYEQYF.

CDR3 DNA: TGTGCCAGCAGCTCGCCATCTACAGGGAACACTGAAGCTTTCTTT. Protein sequence: CASSSPSTGNTEAFF. J is TRBJ1-1 and V is TRBV11-1, with D possibly being TRBD1 (5 bases). The length of the CDR3 is 15 residues. V lost 4 bases to trimming and J lost 1 base, with 13 bases between them. Germline V gene sequence: CDR1 SGHAT, CDR2 FQDESV (reference sequence).

This sequence joins TRBV5-5 and TRBJ1-5; 7 bases line up with TRBD1. The ends lost 1 base at V and 2 bases at J; junction bases unmatched: 0. The CDR3 runs 14 residues. Germline CDR1 and CDR2: SGHKS and YYEKEE (reference sequence). This chain's CDR3 is CASSLTGGNQPQHF. CDR3 coding DNA: TGTGCCAGCAGCTTGACAGGGGGCAATCAGCCCCAGCATTTT. The whole variable domain, remainder taken from reference TRBV5-5 and TRBJ1-5, is DAGVTQSPTHLIKTRGQQVTLRCSPISGHKSVSWYQQVLGQGPQFIFQYYEKEERGRGNFPDRFSARQFPNYSSELNVNALLLGDSALYLCASSLTGGNQPQHFGDGTRLSIL.

The genes are TRBV29-1 and TRBJ2-7; 9 bases map to TRBD2. The trim removed 3 bases at V and 0 bases at J, leaving 9 bases unmatched. Germline lookup yields CDR1 SQVTM and CDR2 ANQGSEA. This CDR3 is 16 amino acids long. CDR3 bases: TGCAGCGTTGAGCTAGCGGGGAGTAAGTACTCCTACGAGCAGTACTTC. It yields the protein CSVELAGSKYSYEQYF.

V and J are TRBV7-3 and TRBJ1-1; 7 bases line up with TRBD1. Germline CDR1 is SGHTA and CDR2 is FQGTGA. This CDR3 spans 15 amino acids. The V and J ends lost 2 bases and 1 base, in that order; junction bases with no gene match: 4. The CDR3, as DNA: TGTGCCAGCAGCTTACAGCGACAGGGGAACACTGAAGCTTTCTTT. It yields the protein CASSLQRQGNTEAFF.

The chain links TRBV7-3 to TRBJ2-2, with 7 bases fitting TRBD2. This CDR3 spans 14 amino acids. The germline V gene has CDR1 SGHTA and CDR2 FQGTGA. J was trimmed by 3 bases and V by 6 bases; bases with no gene match: 4. The CDR3 here is CASRGLADTGELFF. The CDR3 nucleotides are TGTGCCAGCAGAGGTCTAGCGGACACCGGGGAGCTGTTTTTT.

The rearrangement joins TRBV3-1 (or the pseudogene TRBV3-2) to TRBJ2-2; 7 bases map to TRBD2. CDR1 and CDR2 (germline): LGHDT, YNNKEL (reference sequence). The length of the CDR3 is 15 residues. Trimming took 4 bases from V and 2 from J; bases not matched to a gene: 4. The CDR3 DNA is TGTGCCAGCAGCCGGCTAGCGGCAAACACCGGGGAGCTGTTTTTT. This codes for CASSRLAANTGELFF.

The chain joins TRBV7-3 to TRBJ2-1; tentative D call: TRBD2 (5 bases). CDR1 is SGHTA, CDR2 FQGTGA, per germline. With 6 bases removed from V and 6 bases from J, the gap between germline ends came to 18 bases. CDR3 size: 15 residues. CDR3 sequence (DNA): TGTGCCAGCAGTTACGACTCCACTAGGGTCAATGAGCAGTTCTTC. It specifies CASSYDSTRVNEQFF.

The J gene is TRBJ1-1, the V gene TRBV7-9; D is perhaps TRBD1 (6 bases). Trimming removed 5 bases at V and 1 base at J, with 11 bases between. Germline CDR1 and CDR2: SEHNR and FQNEAQ (reference sequence). The CDR3 is 14 amino acids. The CDR3 nucleotides are TGTGCCAGCAGCCGAGGGGGACCGAACACTGAAGCTTTCTTT. The encoded protein is CASSRGGPNTEAFF.

The chain joins TRBV14 to TRBJ2-3; 8 bases are shared with TRBD2. V lost 4 bases, J lost 4 bases, and 10 bases stayed unmatched. Germline CDR1 reads SGHDN; CDR2 reads FVKESK. The CDR3 consists of 16 residues. The DNA for the CDR3 is TGTGCCAGCAGCCTCAGGCCGGGACTAGGGGCAGATACGCAGTATTTT. Translating it yields CASSLRPGLGADTQYF.

This clone has just a few counts. The chain joins TRBV5-5 to TRBJ1-2, with TRBD1 matching 7 bases. Germline assignment: CDR1 SGHKS and CDR2 YYEKEE (reference sequence). Losses at the gene ends were 2 bases for V and 6 bases for J; bases not matched to a gene: 4. CDR3 length: 13 residues. CDR3 amino acids: CASSFDRGHGYTF. CDR3 in DNA: TGTGCCAGCAGCTTTGATAGGGGGCATGGCTACACCTTC.

The V and J genes are TRBV5-1 and TRBJ1-2; the match to TRBD1 covers 7 bases. After removal of 4 bases from V and 3 bases from J, the junction contained 9 bases not matched to a gene. Germline CDR1 reads SGHRS; CDR2 reads YFSETQ. The CDR3 covers 15 residues. CDR3 bases: TGCGCCAGCAGCCCTAGCCCAGGGACAGACTATGGCTACACCTTC. Amino acids: CASSPSPGTDYGYTF.

V usage is TRBV7-9 and J usage is TRBJ1-5; possibly TRBD1 for D (5 bases). The CDR3 runs 17 residues. Germline CDR1 reads SEHNR; CDR2 reads FQNEAQ (reference sequence). V was shortened by 1 base and J by 0 bases, with 13 bases between the two germline ends. CDR3 coding DNA: TGTGCCAGCAGCTTAGTCTCAGGGCTTTATAGCAATCAGCCCCAGCATTTT. Amino acids: CASSLVSGLYSNQPQHF.